This T cell receptor beta chain was identified during a study of T cell responses to AZD1222 COVID-19 vaccine (dated by TCRdb to about 2021). With respect to the entire study: AZD1222 recipients whose second dose came at about 4 weeks and those whose second dose came at about 12 weeks were combined into one group, since spike-specific TCR depth and breadth did not differ between the two schedules. Trial participants were enrolled by age into 18-55, 56-69 and 70-plus year subgroups, with approximately 160, 26 and 62 TCR-sequenced participants respectively. TCR sequencing was performed for 230 to 250 trial participants, of whom about 200 were given two doses of AZD1222 and approximately 25 were given two doses of MenACWY control vaccine. Summary of the overall study and its limitations: The 56-69-year group was small, and its depth increase did not reach significance, likely because of low power. Only five to seven AZD1222 recipients were SARS-CoV-2 seropositive at baseline, limiting conclusions about previously exposed vaccinees. No day 14 peak-response samples were available, so repertoires were characterized only after the peak T cell response. Participants were mostly white British and included more females than males, and it was suggested by the authors that clonal diversity may have been underestimated. Reportedly, close to half of the unique spike-specific TCRs recognized epitopes lying outside the regions that are mutated in the B.1.351 and B.1.1.7 variants. Vaccine-associated CD4 TCRs spanned the whole spike protein, with dominant responses in regions 160-218 and 743-854. A significant rise in spike-specific TCR breadth and depth was observed after two AZD1222 doses relative to day 0 and relative to MenACWY recipients.

A remark on this clone: Its antigen specificity is not known. No quality values exist for individual bases; no much larger clone is one base distant.

CDR1 and CDR2 (SNHLY, FYNNEI) derive from the germline V gene. A distance of 9 bases separates the germline ends of V and J, which lose 7 bases and 2 bases respectively. From its cysteine to its phenylalanine, the CDR3 spans 13 amino acids. The sequence is cut down to CDR3 DNA, 39 bases in frame from base 1. The CDR3 regions of human TCRbeta chains were analyzed by immunosequencing. Concerning the study's data processing: Repertoire TCRs were checked for matches against a reference library of SARS-CoV-2-specific TCRs that had been generated using the MIRA antigen-specificity platform. Breadth meant the fraction of unique TCRs that were SARS-CoV-2-associated, whereas depth meant the fraction of total T cells that were SARS-CoV-2-associated. Using the MIRA data, every spike-specific TCR was mapped to the spike region that the TCR reacted to and assigned to either a CD4 or a CD8 class. Log10-transformed breadth and depth values were compared by one-way ANOVA with Sidak's multiple comparisons tests. TCRdb mirrors the immuneACCESS table, restricted to in-frame sequences. Some clones are absent from its copies; in checked studies, under half trace to an unresolved V gene, and the reason for the others is unknown. The V and J calls and clone size are taken from that table; D and trimming were inferred from the DNA. Within this sample are about 110,000 clones, with roughly nine tenths of them counted one time only. The top ten hold about 5.4% of the sample.

The time point label, read with the paper, signifies: baseline before first vaccination. Vaccinee samples came from UK trials COV001 and COV002, including a single-blind randomized controlled phase 2/3 trial of AZD1222 (ChAdOx1 nCoV-19) in healthy adults. Trial participant PBMC samples were collected at day 0 and day 28 after the second dose for TCRbeta chain sequencing. Sequences were derived from peripheral blood, sampled on day 0 of AZD1222 vaccination. The V and J segments used are TRBV2 and TRBJ2-1; too little of a D gene remains to name it. The TCR was taken from an adult in good health. The CDR3 region reads CASTALAYNEQFF. In nucleotide form, the sequence is TGTGCCAGCACGGCACTGGCCTACAATGAGCAGTTCTTC.